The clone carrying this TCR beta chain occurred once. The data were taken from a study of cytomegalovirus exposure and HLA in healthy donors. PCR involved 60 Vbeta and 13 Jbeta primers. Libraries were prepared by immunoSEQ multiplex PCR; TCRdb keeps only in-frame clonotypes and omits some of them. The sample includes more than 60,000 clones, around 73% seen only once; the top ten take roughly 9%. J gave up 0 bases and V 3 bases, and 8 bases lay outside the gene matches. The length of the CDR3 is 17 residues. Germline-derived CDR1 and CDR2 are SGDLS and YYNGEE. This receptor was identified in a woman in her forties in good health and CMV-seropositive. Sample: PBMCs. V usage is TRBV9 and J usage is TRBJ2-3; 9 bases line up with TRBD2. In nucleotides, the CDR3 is TGTGCCAGCAGCGACAACCCGACTAGCGGAAGCACAGATACGCAGTATTTT. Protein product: CASSDNPTSGSTDTQYF.